The 21 T cell receptor beta chains listed next were all sequenced from one sample in a study of blood T cell repertoires in COVID-19. Produced via immunoSEQ multiplex PCR; TCRdb's table is partial and in-frame only. Of just under 65,000 clones in the sample, over 70% were seen once. The sequencing sample was made of peripheral blood. The receptors stem from a human donor in a cohort sampled during active COVID-19.

The chain combines TRBV19 with TRBJ1-2; perhaps TRBD1 as D (5 bases). CDR3 length equals 15 residues. V gave up 6 bases and J gave up 5 bases, with 19 bases separating them. The germline CDR1 and CDR2 sequences are LNHDA and SQIVND (reference sequence). Here the CDR3 reads CASRDRPQGGYGYTF. CDR3 nucleotide sequence: TGTGCCAGTAGAGATCGTCCGCAGGGTGGGTATGGCTACACCTTC.

The chain links TRBV6-2 or TRBV6-3 to TRBJ1-1; 10 bases match TRBD1. Germline loops: CDR1 MNHEY, CDR2 SVGEGT. V was pared by 4 bases and J by 1 base, with 6 bases of the junction left unmatched. The CDR3 runs 16 residues. As DNA, the CDR3 is TGTGCCAGCAGTTCGGGACAGGGGCGAAGGAACACTGAAGCTTTCTTT. Encoded protein: CASSSGQGRRNTEAFF.

This clone appeared a few times. The V and J genes are TRBV12-3 or TRBV12-4 and TRBJ2-7; D ambiguous. V was cut by 3 bases and J by 6 bases, with 12 bases left in between. This CDR3 is 13 amino acids long. The chain's CDR3 is CASSLRRSSEQYF. The CDR3 DNA sequence: TGTGCCAGCAGTTTGAGGAGATCGAGCGAGCAGTACTTC.

The rearrangement uses TRBV5-1 and TRBJ2-7, with D perhaps TRBD1 (6 bases). Trimming shortened V by 6 bases and J by 4 bases, and 11 bases separated the two germline ends. Germline V gives CDR1 SGHRS, CDR2 YFSETQ. CDR3 length equals 12 residues. The CDR3 protein is CASTDSSYEQYF. Here the CDR3 DNA reads TGCGCCAGCACGGACAGCTCTTACGAGCAGTACTTC.

The CDR3 coding sequence is TGTGCCAGCAGCTACCGGGGTGGCCCTTACGAGCAGTACTTC. The encoded protein is CASSYRGGPYEQYF. The V gene is TRBV7-2, the J gene TRBJ2-7, with D possibly matching TRBD2 (5 bases). Per germline, CDR1 SGHTA and CDR2 FQGNSA. The CDR3 loop spans 14 amino acids. V gave up 4 bases and J gave up 4 bases, with 14 bases separating them.

This rearrangement joins TRBV19 to TRBJ1-4, with 8 bases fitting TRBD1. The CDR3 runs to 15 residues. In germline, CDR1 is LNHDA, CDR2 SQIVND (reference sequence). V dropped 6 bases and J dropped 4; count of bases not matched to a gene: 7. DNA of the CDR3: TGTGCCAGTAGCGACAGGGGACGGGGTAATGAAAAACTGTTTTTT. This codes for CASSDRGRGNEKLFF.

This clone showed up just a few times. This chain links TRBV11-3 with TRBJ2-1; 8 nucleotides line up with TRBD2. Germline V gene lookup returns CDR1 SGHNT and CDR2 YENEEA. Trimming cost V 3 bases and J 7 bases; bases outside gene matches: 8. The CDR3 length is 15 residues. CDR3: CASSFEAGGLNEQFF. The CDR3 DNA reads TGTGCCAGCAGCTTTGAGGCGGGAGGCCTAAATGAGCAGTTCTTC.

The chain is built from TRBV5-1 and TRBJ2-7; 11 bases fit TRBD2. This CDR3 has 14 residues. Germline CDR1 and CDR2: SGHRS and YFSETQ. Losses at the gene ends were 4 bases for V and 6 bases for J; bases not matched to a gene: 6. DNA for the CDR3: TGCGCCAGCAGCCTCGTCCTAGCGGGAGGCGAGCAGTACTTC. Translating it yields CASSLVLAGGEQYF.

The J gene is TRBJ1-2, the V gene TRBV6-5; 7 nucleotides agree with TRBD1. The V and J ends lost 11 bases and 6 bases, in that order; junction bases with no gene match: 12. Per the germline V gene, CDR1 is MNHEY and CDR2 is SVGAGI. The CDR3 has 13 amino acids. This CDR3 is CAGSPGTANGYTF. In DNA, the CDR3 is TGTGCCGGTTCCCCCGGGACAGCAAATGGCTACACCTTC.

The chain joins TRBV7-6 to TRBJ1-5; perhaps TRBD1 as D (6 bases). The CDR3 is 13 residues long. Trimming pared 6 bases from V and 4 bases from J, leaving 10 bases between. Germline V gene data show CDR1 as SGHVS and CDR2 as FNYEAQ. Here the CDR3 reads CASSSQGNQPQHF. In nucleotides, the CDR3 is TGTGCCAGCAGTTCACAGGGAAATCAGCCCCAGCATTTT.

This chain uses TRBV7-2 with TRBJ1-4; 10 bases fit TRBD1. This CDR3 has 16 amino acids. Trimming at V came to 1 base and at J to 6 bases, leaving 5 bases not matched to a gene. The V gene's germline CDR1 is SGHTA and CDR2 FQGNSA. CDR3 region: CASSLVGTGAYEKLFF. As DNA, the CDR3 is TGTGCCAGCAGCTTAGTCGGGACAGGGGCCTATGAAAAACTGTTTTTT.

The gene calls are TRBV5-4 and TRBJ1-2; D remains unclear. The V gene's germline CDR1 is SGHNT and CDR2 YYREEE (reference sequence). CDR3 length: 15 residues. V was cut by 4 bases and J by 3 bases, with 16 bases left in between. This chain's CDR3 is CASSPPQSLYYGYTF. For the CDR3, the DNA is TGTGCCAGCAGCCCCCCACAATCCCTTTACTATGGCTACACCTTC.

The V and J genes are TRBV29-1 and TRBJ1-1; 7 bases match TRBD1. The CDR3 contains 13 residues. The germline gives CDR1 SQVTM, CDR2 ANQGSEA. With V trimmed by 2 bases and J by 1 base, 1 base remained unmatched. As DNA, the CDR3 is TGCAGCGTTGAAAGGGGGCAGAACACTGAAGCTTTCTTT. Amino acids: CSVERGQNTEAFF.

This chain uses TRBV6-1 with TRBJ2-7, with no clear D. This CDR3 region has 12 residues. V was clipped by 1 base and J by 3 bases, with 4 bases between them. CDR1 and CDR2 from the germline V gene are MNHNS and SASEGT. The CDR3: CASSEGVYEQYF. The DNA of the CDR3 is TGTGCCAGCAGTGAAGGCGTCTACGAGCAGTACTTC.

The CDR3 spells CASSINYPLTHEQFF. CDR3 nucleotide sequence: TGTGCCAGTAGTATAAACTACCCCTTAACCCATGAGCAGTTCTTC. V and J are TRBV19 and TRBJ2-1; D call uncertain. Per the germline V gene, CDR1 is LNHDA and CDR2 is SQIVND (reference sequence). Trimming took 2 bases from V and 8 from J, leaving 16 bases between them. This CDR3 has 15 amino acids.

The V call is TRBV7-9, the J call TRBJ2-7, with 7 bases aligning to TRBD2. CDR3 length: 13 amino acids. Trimming took 5 bases from V and 4 from J; bases not matched to a gene: 5. Germline V gene lookup returns CDR1 SEHNR and CDR2 FQNEAQ (reference sequence). CDR3 amino acids: CASSRGGRYEQYF. The CDR3 bases are TGTGCCAGCAGCCGGGGAGGGAGGTACGAGCAGTACTTC.

V and J are TRBV5-1 and TRBJ1-4; 8 bases line up with TRBD1. The CDR3 sequence is 18 residues long. Germline CDR1 reads SGHRS; CDR2 reads YFSETQ. V lost 4 bases and J lost 0; bases outside the gene matches: 11. CDR3 amino acids: CASSMRQGTFATNEKLFF. For the CDR3, the DNA is TGCGCCAGCAGCATGAGACAGGGGACATTTGCAACTAATGAAAAACTGTTTTTT. The full variable domain, completed using reference TRBV5-1 and TRBJ1-4, is KAGVTQTPRYLIKTRGQQVTLSCSPISGHRSVSWYQQTPGQGLQFLFEYFSETQRNKGNFPGRFSGRQFSNSRSEMNVSTLELGDSALYLCASSMRQGTFATNEKLFFGSGTQLSVL.

The chain uses TRBV6-2 or TRBV6-3 and TRBJ2-7; 9 bases align to TRBD1. There are 16 residues in the CDR3. With V trimmed by 6 bases and J by 5 bases, 14 bases remained unmatched. From germline, CDR1 is MNHEY and CDR2 SVGEGT. CDR3 amino acids: CASSPLYGQGRNEQYF. CDR3 nucleotides: TGTGCCAGCAGCCCCCTCTATGGACAGGGGAGAAACGAGCAGTACTTC.

V is TRBV19 and J is TRBJ1-2; a weak D match, TRBD1 (6 bases). V lost 5 bases and J 2 bases, leaving 12 bases between the germline ends. The CDR3 is 14 amino acids. Germline V lookup: CDR1 LNHDA, CDR2 SQIVND (reference sequence). This chain's CDR3 is CASSPVTGNYGYTF. CDR3 nucleotides: TGTGCCAGTAGTCCAGTCACAGGGAACTATGGCTACACCTTC.

This clone occurred a few times. The gene calls are TRBV9 and TRBJ1-2, with D unresolved. The CDR3 extends over 15 amino acids. V was shortened by 4 bases and J by 0 bases, with 13 bases between the two germline ends. Per the germline V gene, CDR1 is SGDLS and CDR2 is YYNGEE. CDR3 loop: CASSPRAAANYGYTF. The CDR3 DNA reads TGTGCCAGCAGCCCACGGGCAGCGGCTAACTATGGCTACACCTTC.

This clone was observed a handful of times. This chain uses TRBV18 with TRBJ2-2; D perhaps matches TRBD1 (6 bases). Germline V gene sequence: CDR1 KGHSH, CDR2 LQKENI. The germline V and J ends were trimmed by 2 bases and 5 bases, with 15 bases remaining between them. The CDR3 totals 16 residues. The CDR3 DNA reads as TGTGCCAGCTCACCATCCGGAGTCAGGGGTACCGGGGAGCTGTTTTTT. The encoded protein is CASSPSGVRGTGELFF.